This TCR beta chain was obtained from a study of technical replicates of blood from several donors. This clone is a singleton in its sample. The repertoire was sequenced with immunoSEQ multiplex PCR; TCRdb's copy has only in-frame clones and lacks some. The sample has about 100,000 clones, nearly 96% seen once. The sample was T cells isolated from PBMCs. This receptor was taken from a human donor in good health.

Here the CDR3 reads CSVGVLYEQYF. The CDR3 nucleotides read TGCAGCGTTGGAGTCCTCTACGAGCAGTACTTC. The J gene is TRBJ2-7, the V gene TRBV29-1; D is uncertain. Per the germline V gene, CDR1 is SQVTM and CDR2 is ANQGSEA. Trimming stripped 4 bases from V and 3 bases from J, with 7 bases between. This CDR3 region has 11 residues.